The table lists the clone carrying this T cell receptor beta chain with many counts. Its antigen is currently unknown. Documented time point: sample taken at primary tumor resection. Material for sequencing was whole RNA from tumor, nontumor lung or frozen PBMC, left unsorted. The data were obtained in a study of spatial heterogeneity in lung cancer. TCRdb re-analysed the 5' RACE reads in MiXCR, keeping a single row per CDR3 protein. The sample records roughly 9,000 distinct CDR3 sequences, about 6% being singletons. Study-wide points: How many expanded intratumoral alpha and beta TCRs were present tracked the tumor mutation count, which was a count of nonsynonymous mutations.

This clonotype originated in a male donor with early-stage non-small cell lung cancer. The specimen was lung tumor tissue, collected at surgery.

The CDR3 protein is CASKTAYNEQFF. In DNA, the CDR3 is TGTGCCAGCAAGACGGCGTACAATGAGCAGTTCTTC. The chain combines TRBV2 with TRBJ2-1, with no clear D. CDR1 and CDR2 (germline): SNHLY, FYNNEI. This CDR3 is 12 amino acids long. Trimming pared 7 bases from V and 4 bases from J, leaving 8 bases between.